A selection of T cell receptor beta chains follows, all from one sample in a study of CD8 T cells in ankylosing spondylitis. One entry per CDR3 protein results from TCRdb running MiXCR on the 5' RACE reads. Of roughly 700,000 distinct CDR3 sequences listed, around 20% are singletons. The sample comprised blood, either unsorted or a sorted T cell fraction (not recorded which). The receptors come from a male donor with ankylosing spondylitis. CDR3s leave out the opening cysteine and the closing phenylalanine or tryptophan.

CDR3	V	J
ASSSRNEQF	TRBV12-3/TRBV12-4	TRBJ2-1
ASIRGGSNQPQH	TRBV28	TRBJ1-5
ASSLGHTNTGELF	TRBV5-1	TRBJ2-2
ASSVVAEGRAF	TRBV9	TRBJ1-1
ATSDPGQGHTDTQY	TRBV24-1	TRBJ2-3
ASRGVGPIYEQY	TRBV12-3/TRBV12-4	TRBJ2-7
ASSYPAGYEQF	TRBV6-6	TRBJ2-1
ASRRSGSSYEQY	TRBV2	TRBJ2-7
ASSQGKGRITEAF	TRBV4-2	TRBJ1-1
ASSTGTSGSDEQF	TRBV7-9	TRBJ2-1
ASSEHTFNTGELF	TRBV25-1	TRBJ2-2
SAQRSSGRNTGELF	TRBV20-1	TRBJ2-2
ASSPQGRGGTDTQY	TRBV5-1	TRBJ2-3
ASSLSWWEGRYEQY	TRBV27	TRBJ2-7
SASPRYEQY	TRBV20-1	TRBJ2-7
ASSVDRFYGYT	TRBV12-3/TRBV12-4	TRBJ1-2
ASSAGLAGRTGELF	TRBV9	TRBJ2-2
ASSASGRREETQY	TRBV7-2	TRBJ2-5